The present T cell receptor (beta chain) was sequenced within a study of CD8 T cells in Susac syndrome. Random hexamers primed reverse transcription of roughly 0.45 to 1 ug RNA. TCRdb called the immunoSEQ multiplex PCR reads again in MiXCR, with one record for every CDR3 protein. The repertoire holds some 76,000 distinct CDR3 sequences, over 75% seen once, with 0.5% to 0.6% in the top ten. The CDR3 is made up of 14 amino acids. Trimming pared 6 bases from V and 3 bases from J, leaving 14 bases between. The chain has TRBV12-3 or TRBV12-4 and TRBJ1-1; D perhaps matches TRBD1 (5 bases). The source of this sequence is a human donor with multiple sclerosis. Sequenced sample: CD8+ T cells from PBMCs. The CDR3 sequence: CASSPGLPDTEAFF. The CDR3 DNA follows: TGTGCCAGCAGCCCGGGACTACCCGACACTGAAGCTTTCTTT.